This section outlines one TCR beta chain sequence together with its context. Its antigen is not yet known. No base quality values were provided; no much bigger clone lies one nucleotide off. These data come from a study of control samples from healthy donors and cancer patients (dated by TCRdb to the early 2020s). Libraries were prepared through the immunoSEQ multiplex PCR assay. In TCRdb, the immuneACCESS table is reduced to in-frame sequences with V and J assigned. These tables do not hold every clone; where another copy was compared, an unresolved V gene accounts for under half, and the others remain unexplained. In this sample the table shows about 140,000 clones, approximately 86% of which occur a single time. The leading ten clones occupy roughly 10% of the sample. After removal of 3 bases from V and 8 bases from J, the junction retains 9 bases not matched to a gene. Looking up the germline V gene (reference sequence) yields CDR1 LNHNV and CDR2 YYDKDF. Spanning cysteine to phenylalanine, the CDR3 consists of 17 amino acids. This entry keeps only the CDR3 DNA: 51 bases, framed from base 1.

The sequence derives from a woman aged 30 to 39 in good health. The sequence links TRBV15 to TRBJ2-1, with 14 junctional bases fitting TRBD2. Sequences were obtained from blood. CDR3 sequence: CATSSTGLAGVTDEQFF. In nucleotides, the sequence is TGTGCCACCAGCAGCACGGGACTAGCGGGAGTCACGGATGAGCAGTTCTTC.